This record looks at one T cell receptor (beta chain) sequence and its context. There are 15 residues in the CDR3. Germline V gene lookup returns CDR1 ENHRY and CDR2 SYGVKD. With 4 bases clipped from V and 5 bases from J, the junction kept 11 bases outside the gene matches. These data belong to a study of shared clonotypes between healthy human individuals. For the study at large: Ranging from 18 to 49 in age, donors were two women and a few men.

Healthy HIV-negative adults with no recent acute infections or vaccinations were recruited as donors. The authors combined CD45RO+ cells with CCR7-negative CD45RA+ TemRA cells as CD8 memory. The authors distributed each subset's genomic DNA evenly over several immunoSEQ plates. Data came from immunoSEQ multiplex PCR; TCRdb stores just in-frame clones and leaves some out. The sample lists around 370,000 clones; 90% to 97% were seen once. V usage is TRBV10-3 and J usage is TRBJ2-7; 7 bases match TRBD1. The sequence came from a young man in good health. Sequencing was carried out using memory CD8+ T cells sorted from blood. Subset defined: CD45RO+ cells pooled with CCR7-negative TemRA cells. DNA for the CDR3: TGTGCCATCAGTGTCCAAAAGGGGGCCGGCCACGAGCAGTACTTC. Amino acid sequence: CAISVQKGAGHEQYF.